This T cell receptor (beta chain) was recorded in a study of blood T cell repertoires in COVID-19. About the research overall: In each case, the material was cDNA or gDNA derived from T cells, B-cell-depleted T cells, or PBMCs.

Profiling relied on immunoSEQ multiplex PCR, and the TCRdb table lists in-frame clones only, not all of them. The data contain under 90,000 clones, roughly nine tenths of them singletons. V was clipped by 4 bases and J by 5 bases, with 18 bases between them. In germline, CDR1 is SGHTS, CDR2 YDEGEE. This CDR3 is built from 15 residues. This chain connects TRBV5-8 to TRBJ1-1; D gene uncertain. The source material was peripheral blood. The source is a man between 60 and 70 years old with acute or convalescent COVID-19. The CDR3 bases are TGTGCCAGCAGCCGTCGGCGAGCGATGGGTACTGAAGCTTTCTTT. This codes for CASSRRRAMGTEAFF.